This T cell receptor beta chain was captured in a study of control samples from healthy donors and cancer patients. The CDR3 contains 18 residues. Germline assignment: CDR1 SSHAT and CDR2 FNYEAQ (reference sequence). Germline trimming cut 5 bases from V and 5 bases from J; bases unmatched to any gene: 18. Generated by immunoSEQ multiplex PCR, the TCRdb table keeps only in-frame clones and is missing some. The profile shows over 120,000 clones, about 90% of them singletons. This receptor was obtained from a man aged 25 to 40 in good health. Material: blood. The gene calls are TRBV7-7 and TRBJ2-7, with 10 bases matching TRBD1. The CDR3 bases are TGTGCCAGCAGCCCCCGAAAGCGCCGGGACAGGGGTCATCACGAGCAGTACTTC. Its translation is CASSPRKRRDRGHHEQYF.